The clone carrying this T cell receptor beta chain occurred once. TCR beta sequences were obtained from blood CD8+ and CD4+ T cells. Patients with stable or active relapsing-remitting disease, all of them treatment-naive, made up the multiple sclerosis controls. The data derive from a study of CD8 T cells in Susac syndrome. cDNA came from about 0.5 to 1 ug RNA primed by random hexamers. A multiplex approach, immunoSEQ multiplex PCR, amplified TCR beta CDR3 across 54 Vbeta and 13 Jbeta. In TCRdb, the immunoSEQ multiplex PCR reads were re-called with MiXCR into one record per CDR3 protein. The table lists some 140,000 distinct CDR3 sequences, 75% to 90% of them singletons, with around 0.51% in the top ten. The TCR sequence derives from a human donor with multiple sclerosis. Input material: CD8+ T cells from PBMCs.

In DNA, the CDR3 is TGTGCCAGCAGTCCCACAGGGTTCCCTTACAATGAGCAGTTCTTC. It specifies CASSPTGFPYNEQFF. The J gene is TRBJ2-1, the V gene TRBV11-2; D may be TRBD1 (6 bases). The germline V gene encodes CDR1 SGHAT and CDR2 FQNNGV. Trimming removed 6 bases from V and 4 bases from J, with 16 bases in between. CDR3 length: 15 residues.